This TCR beta chain was identified during a study of T-cell memory formation after mild COVID-19. Study at large: TCR clusters showed largely donor specificity. The study, taken as a whole, reports: Chiefly within CM and EM were the contracting CD4+ clones; CD8+ ones were within EMRA. Second-wave clones reaching peak frequency on day 37 lacked confirmed SARS-CoV-2 specificity.

A 5'RACE reaction primed in the constant segment made cDNA libraries of TCR alpha and TCR beta, and these carried sample barcodes and UMIs. MiXCR, applied by TCRdb to the 5' RACE reads, yields one record per CDR3 protein. The profile shows roughly 580,000 distinct CDR3 sequences, around 17% of them singletons. Germline CDR1 SGHRS, CDR2 YFSETQ. The CDR3 contains 13 residues. Trimming shortened V by 4 bases and J by 2 bases, and 10 bases separated the two germline ends. This clonotype has just a few counts. Its target is not known. The source of this sequence is an adult woman who had mild COVID-19 (a few samples of this study predate the infection). Cell type and time point are not known. V and J are TRBV5-1 and TRBJ2-7; TRBD1 might be the D (6 bases). Sequenced sample: PBMCs or a T cell subset sorted from them (not recorded which). The chain's CDR3 is CASSRDNTYEQYF. The CDR3 coding sequence is TGCGCCAGCAGCCGGGACAACACCTACGAGCAGTACTTC.